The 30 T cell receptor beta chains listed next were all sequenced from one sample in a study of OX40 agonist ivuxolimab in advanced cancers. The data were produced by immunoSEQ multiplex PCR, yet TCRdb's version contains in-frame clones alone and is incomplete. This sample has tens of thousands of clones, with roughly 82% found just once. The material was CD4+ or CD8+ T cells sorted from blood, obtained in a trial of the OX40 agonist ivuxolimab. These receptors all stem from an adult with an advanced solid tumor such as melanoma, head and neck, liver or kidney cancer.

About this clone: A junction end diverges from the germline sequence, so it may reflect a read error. CDR3 DNA sequence: TGTGCCAGCGGTGAGGGGGCAGGCACTGAAGCTTTCTTT. Amino acid sequence: CASGEGAGTEAFF. The chain recombines TRBV6-4 with TRBJ1-1; 7 bases are a match to TRBD1. This CDR3 region has 13 residues. Germline loops: CDR1 MRHNA, CDR2 SNTAGT.

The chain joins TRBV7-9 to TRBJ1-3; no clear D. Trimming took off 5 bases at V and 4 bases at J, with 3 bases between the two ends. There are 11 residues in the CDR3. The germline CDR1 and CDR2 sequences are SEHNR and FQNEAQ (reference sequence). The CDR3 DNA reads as TGTGCCAGCAGCCCCGGAAACACCATATATTTT. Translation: CASSPGNTIYF. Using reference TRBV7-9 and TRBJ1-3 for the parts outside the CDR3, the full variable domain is DTGVSQNPRHKITKRGQNVTFRCDPISEHNRLYWYRQTLGQGPEFLTYFQNEAQLEKSRLLSDRFSAERPKGSFSTLEIQRTEQGDSAMYLCASSPGNTIYFGEGSWLTVV.

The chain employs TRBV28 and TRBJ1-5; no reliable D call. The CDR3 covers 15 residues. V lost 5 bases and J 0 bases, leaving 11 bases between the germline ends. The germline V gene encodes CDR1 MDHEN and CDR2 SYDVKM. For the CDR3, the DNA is TGTGCCAGCAGTGGAGACCCTTATAGCAATCAGCCCCAGCATTTT. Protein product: CASSGDPYSNQPQHF.

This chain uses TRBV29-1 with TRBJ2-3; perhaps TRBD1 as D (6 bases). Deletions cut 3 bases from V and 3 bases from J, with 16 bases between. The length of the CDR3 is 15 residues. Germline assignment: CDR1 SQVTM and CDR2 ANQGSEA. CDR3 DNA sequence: TGCAGCGTTGAGGTTTTAGGGGGTGGAACAGATACGCAGTATTTT. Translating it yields CSVEVLGGGTDTQYF.

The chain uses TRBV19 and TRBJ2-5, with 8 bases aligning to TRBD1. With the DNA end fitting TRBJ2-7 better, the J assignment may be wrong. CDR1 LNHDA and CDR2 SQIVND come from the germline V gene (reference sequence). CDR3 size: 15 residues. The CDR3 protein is CASSPPGQAPYEQYF. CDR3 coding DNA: TGTGCCAGTAGTCCCCCGGGACAGGCACCCTACGAGCAGTACTTC.

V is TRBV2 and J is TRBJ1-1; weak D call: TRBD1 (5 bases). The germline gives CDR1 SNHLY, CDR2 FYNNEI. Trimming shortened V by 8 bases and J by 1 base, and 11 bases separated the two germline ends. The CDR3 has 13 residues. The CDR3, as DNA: TGTGCCAGCGGGGCGCCGAAGAACACTGAAGCTTTCTTT. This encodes CASGAPKNTEAFF.

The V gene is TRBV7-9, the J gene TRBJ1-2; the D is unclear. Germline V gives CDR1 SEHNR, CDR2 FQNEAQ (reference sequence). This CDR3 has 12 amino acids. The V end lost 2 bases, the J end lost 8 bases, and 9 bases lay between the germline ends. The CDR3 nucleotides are TGTGCCAGCAGCTTACCCTTCGGGGGCTACACCTTC. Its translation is CASSLPFGGYTF.

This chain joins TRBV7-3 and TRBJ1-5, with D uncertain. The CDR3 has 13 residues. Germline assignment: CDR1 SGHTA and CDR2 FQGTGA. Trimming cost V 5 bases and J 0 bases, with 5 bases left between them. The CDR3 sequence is CASSGNSNQPQHF. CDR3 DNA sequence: TGTGCCAGCAGCGGGAATAGCAATCAGCCCCAGCATTTT.

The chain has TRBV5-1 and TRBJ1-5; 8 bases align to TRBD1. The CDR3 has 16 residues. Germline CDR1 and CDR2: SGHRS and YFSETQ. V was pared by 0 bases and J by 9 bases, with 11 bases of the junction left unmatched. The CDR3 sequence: CASSLAGTGFGSPQHF. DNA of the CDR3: TGCGCCAGCAGCTTGGCCGGGACAGGTTTTGGATCGCCCCAGCATTTT.

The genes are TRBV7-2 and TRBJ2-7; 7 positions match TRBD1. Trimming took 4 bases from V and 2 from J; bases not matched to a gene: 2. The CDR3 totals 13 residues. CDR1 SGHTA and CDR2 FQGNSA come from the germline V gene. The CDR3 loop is CASSWDRAYEQYF. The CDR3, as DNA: TGTGCCAGCAGCTGGGACAGAGCCTACGAGCAGTACTTC.

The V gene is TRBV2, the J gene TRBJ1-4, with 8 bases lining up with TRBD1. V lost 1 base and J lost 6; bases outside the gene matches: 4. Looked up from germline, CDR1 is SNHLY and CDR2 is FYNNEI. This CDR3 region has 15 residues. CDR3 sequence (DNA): TGTGCCAGCAGTGAAGACCAGGGGGCGTATGAAAAACTGTTTTTT. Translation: CASSEDQGAYEKLFF.

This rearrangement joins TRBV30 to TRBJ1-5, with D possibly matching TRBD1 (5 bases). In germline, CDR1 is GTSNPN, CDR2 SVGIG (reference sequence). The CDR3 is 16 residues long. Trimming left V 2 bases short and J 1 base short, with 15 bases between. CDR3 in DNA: TGTGCCTGGAGTCACCGTTGGGGGGTGAGCAATCAGCCCCAGCATTTT. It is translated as CAWSHRWGVSNQPQHF.

The CDR3 DNA sequence: TGCGCCAGCAGCCGCCAGGGGGCGGACACTGAAGCTTTCTTT. Translated, it gives CASSRQGADTEAFF. This rearrangement joins TRBV4-1 to TRBJ1-1, with 8 bases that match TRBD1. The CDR3 consists of 14 residues. From germline, CDR1 is MGHRA and CDR2 YSYEKL. Trimming removed 4 bases from V and 3 bases from J; junction bases left unmatched: 4.

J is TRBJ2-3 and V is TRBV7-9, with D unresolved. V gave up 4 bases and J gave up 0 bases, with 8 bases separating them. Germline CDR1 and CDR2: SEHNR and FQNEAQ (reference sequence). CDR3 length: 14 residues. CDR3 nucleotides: TGTGCCAGCAGCTCAATCGGCAGCACAGATACGCAGTATTTT. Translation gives CASSSIGSTDTQYF.

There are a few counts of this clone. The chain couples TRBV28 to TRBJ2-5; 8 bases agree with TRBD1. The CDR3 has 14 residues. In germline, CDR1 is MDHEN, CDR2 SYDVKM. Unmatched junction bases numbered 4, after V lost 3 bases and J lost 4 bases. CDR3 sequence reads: CASSFRGRVETQYF. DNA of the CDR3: TGTGCCAGCAGTTTCAGGGGGCGTGTAGAGACCCAGTACTTC.

CDR3: CASSNFYEQYF. The CDR3 DNA reads TGTGCCAGCAGCAATTTCTACGAGCAGTACTTC. V usage is TRBV6-6 and J usage is TRBJ2-7; D not resolved. Germline CDR1 is MNHNY and CDR2 is SVGAGI (reference sequence). Trimming stripped 6 bases from V and 3 bases from J, with 6 bases between. The CDR3 has 11 residues.

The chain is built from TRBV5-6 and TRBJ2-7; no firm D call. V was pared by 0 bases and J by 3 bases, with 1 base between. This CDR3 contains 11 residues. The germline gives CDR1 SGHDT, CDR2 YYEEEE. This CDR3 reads CASSLVYEQYF. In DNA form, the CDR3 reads TGTGCCAGCAGCTTGGTCTACGAGCAGTACTTC.

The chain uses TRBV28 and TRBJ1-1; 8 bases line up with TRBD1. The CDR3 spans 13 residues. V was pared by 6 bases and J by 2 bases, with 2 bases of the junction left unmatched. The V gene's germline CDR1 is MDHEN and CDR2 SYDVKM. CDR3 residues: CASRDRGNTEAFF. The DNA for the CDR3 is TGTGCCAGCAGAGACAGGGGAAACACTGAAGCTTTCTTT.

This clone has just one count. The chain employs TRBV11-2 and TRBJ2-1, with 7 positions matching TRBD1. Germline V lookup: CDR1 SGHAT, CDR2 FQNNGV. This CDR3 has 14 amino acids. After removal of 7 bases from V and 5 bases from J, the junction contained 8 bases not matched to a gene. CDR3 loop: CASKRAGGHNEQFF. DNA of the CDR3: TGTGCCAGCAAAAGGGCAGGGGGACACAATGAGCAGTTCTTC.

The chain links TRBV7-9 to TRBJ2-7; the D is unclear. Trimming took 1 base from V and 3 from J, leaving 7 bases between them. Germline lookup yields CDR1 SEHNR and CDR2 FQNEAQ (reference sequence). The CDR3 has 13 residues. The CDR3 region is CASSLDSYYEQYF. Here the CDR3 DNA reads TGTGCCAGCAGCTTAGACAGCTACTACGAGCAGTACTTC. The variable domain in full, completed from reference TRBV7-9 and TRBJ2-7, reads DTGVSQNPRHKITKRGQNVTFRCDPISEHNRLYWYRQTLGQGPEFLTYFQNEAQLEKSRLLSDRFSAERPKGSFSTLEIQRTEQGDSAMYLCASSLDSYYEQYFGPGTRLTVT.

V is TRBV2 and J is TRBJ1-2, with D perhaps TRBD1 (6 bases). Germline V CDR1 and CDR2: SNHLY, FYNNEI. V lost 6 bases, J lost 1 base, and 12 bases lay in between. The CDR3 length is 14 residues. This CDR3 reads CASRWTDFNYGYTF. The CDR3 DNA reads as TGTGCCAGCAGATGGACAGACTTTAACTATGGCTACACCTTC.

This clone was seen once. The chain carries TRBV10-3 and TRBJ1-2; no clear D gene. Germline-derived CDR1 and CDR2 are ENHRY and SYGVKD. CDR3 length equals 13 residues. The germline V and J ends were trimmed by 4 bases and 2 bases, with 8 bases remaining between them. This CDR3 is CAISGNYNYGYTF. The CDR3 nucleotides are TGTGCCATCAGTGGAAACTACAACTATGGCTACACCTTC.

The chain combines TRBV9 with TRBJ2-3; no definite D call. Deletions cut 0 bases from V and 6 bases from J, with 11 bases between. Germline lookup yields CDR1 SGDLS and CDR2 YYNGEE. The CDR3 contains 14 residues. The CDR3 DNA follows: TGTGCCAGCAGCGTAGGAAGGGTCGGGGATACGCAGTATTTT. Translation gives CASSVGRVGDTQYF. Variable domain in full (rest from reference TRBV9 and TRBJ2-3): DSGVTQTPKHLITATGQRVTLRCSPRSGDLSVYWYQQSLDQGLQFLIQYYNGEERAKGNILERFSAQQFPDLHSELNLSSLELGDSALYFCASSVGRVGDTQYFGPGTRLTVL.

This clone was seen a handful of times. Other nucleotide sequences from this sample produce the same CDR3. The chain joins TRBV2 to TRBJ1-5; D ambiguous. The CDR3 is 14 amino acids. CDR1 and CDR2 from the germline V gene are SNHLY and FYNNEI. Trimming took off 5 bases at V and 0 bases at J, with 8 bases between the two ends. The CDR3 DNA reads TGTGCCAGCAGTACAGTCTATAGCAATCAGCCCCAGCATTTT. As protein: CASSTVYSNQPQHF.

In DNA form, the CDR3 reads TGTGCCAGCAGTTTAATGGGAAACACCATATATTTT. The encoded protein is CASSLMGNTIYF. The chain has TRBV28 and TRBJ1-3, with D uncertain. Trimming cost V 2 bases and J 4 bases, with 3 bases left between them. Germline assignment: CDR1 MDHEN and CDR2 SYDVKM. This CDR3 has 12 residues.

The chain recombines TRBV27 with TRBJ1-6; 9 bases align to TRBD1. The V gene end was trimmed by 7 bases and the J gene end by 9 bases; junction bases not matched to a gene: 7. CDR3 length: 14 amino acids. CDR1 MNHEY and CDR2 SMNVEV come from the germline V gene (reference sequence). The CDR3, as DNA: TGTGCCAGCACCCCGGACAGGGGAGCTTCACCCCTCCACTTT. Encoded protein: CASTPDRGASPLHF.

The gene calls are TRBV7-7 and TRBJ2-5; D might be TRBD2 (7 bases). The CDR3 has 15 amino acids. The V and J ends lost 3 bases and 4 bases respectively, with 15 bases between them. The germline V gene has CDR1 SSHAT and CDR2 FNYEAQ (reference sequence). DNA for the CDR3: TGTGCCAGCAGCTTTCATAGGGGGGGCGGAGAGACCCAGTACTTC. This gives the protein CASSFHRGGGETQYF. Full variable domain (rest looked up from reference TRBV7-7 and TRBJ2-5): GAGVSQSPRYKVTKRGQDVTLRCDPISSHATLYWYQQALGQGPEFLTYFNYEAQPDKSGLPSDRFSAERPEGSISTLTIQRTEQRDSAMYRCASSFHRGGGETQYFGPGTRLLVL.

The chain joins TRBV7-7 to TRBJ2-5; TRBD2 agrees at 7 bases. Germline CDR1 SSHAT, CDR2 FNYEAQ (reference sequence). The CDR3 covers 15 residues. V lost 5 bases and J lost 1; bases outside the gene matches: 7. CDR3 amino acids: CASSPQRGPQETQYF. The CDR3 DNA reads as TGTGCCAGCAGCCCACAGCGGGGACCCCAAGAGACCCAGTACTTC. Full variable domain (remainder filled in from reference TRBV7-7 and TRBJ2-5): GAGVSQSPRYKVTKRGQDVTLRCDPISSHATLYWYQQALGQGPEFLTYFNYEAQPDKSGLPSDRFSAERPEGSISTLTIQRTEQRDSAMYRCASSPQRGPQETQYFGPGTRLLVL.

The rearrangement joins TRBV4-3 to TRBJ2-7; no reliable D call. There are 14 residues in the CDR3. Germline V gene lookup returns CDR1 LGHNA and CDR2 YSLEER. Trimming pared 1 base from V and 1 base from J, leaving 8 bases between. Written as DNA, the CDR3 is TGCGCCAGCAGCCAAGCCGAGAAGTCCTACGAGCAGTACTTC. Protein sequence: CASSQAEKSYEQYF.

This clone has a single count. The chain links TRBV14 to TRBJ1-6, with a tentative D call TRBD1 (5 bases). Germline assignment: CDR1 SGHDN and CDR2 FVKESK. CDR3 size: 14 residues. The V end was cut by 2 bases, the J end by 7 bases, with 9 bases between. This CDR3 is CASSQPRANSPLHF. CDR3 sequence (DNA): TGTGCCAGCAGCCAACCCAGGGCGAATTCACCCCTCCACTTT.